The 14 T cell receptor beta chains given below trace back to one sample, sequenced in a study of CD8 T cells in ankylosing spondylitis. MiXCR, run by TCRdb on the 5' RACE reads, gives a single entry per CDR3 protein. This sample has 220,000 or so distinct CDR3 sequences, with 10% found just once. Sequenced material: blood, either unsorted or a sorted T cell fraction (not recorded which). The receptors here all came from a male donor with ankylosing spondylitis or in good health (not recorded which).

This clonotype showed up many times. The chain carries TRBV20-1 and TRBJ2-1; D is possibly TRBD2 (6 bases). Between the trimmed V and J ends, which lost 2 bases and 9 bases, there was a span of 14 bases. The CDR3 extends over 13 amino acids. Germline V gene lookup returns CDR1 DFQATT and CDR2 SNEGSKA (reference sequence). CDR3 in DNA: TGCAGTGCTAGAAAGGTGGGGGGTGTTGAGCAGTTCTTC. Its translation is CSARKVGGVEQFF.

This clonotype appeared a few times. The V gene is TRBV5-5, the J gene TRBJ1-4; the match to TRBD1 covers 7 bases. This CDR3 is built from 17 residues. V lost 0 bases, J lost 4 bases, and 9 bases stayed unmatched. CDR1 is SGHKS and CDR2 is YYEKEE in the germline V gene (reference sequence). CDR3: CASSLEWTGQSNEKLFF. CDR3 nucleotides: TGTGCCAGCAGCTTGGAATGGACGGGACAGAGTAATGAAAAACTGTTTTTT.

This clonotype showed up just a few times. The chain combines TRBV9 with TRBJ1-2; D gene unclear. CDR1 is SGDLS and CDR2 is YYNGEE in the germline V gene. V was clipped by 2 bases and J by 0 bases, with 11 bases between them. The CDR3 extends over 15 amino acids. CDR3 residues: CASSVLTDPNYGYTF. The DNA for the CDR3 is TGTGCCAGCAGCGTGCTTACAGACCCTAACTATGGCTACACCTTC.

The CDR3 DNA follows: TGTGCCAGTGGAAGGACAATGGGGGGCGGCTACAATGAGCAGTTCTTC. Encoded protein: CASGRTMGGGYNEQFF. The J gene is TRBJ2-1, the V gene TRBV19; perhaps D is TRBD1 or TRBD2 (6 bases each). From germline, CDR1 is LNHDA and CDR2 SQIVND (reference sequence). The CDR3 loop spans 16 amino acids. V gave up 8 bases and J gave up 3 bases, with 20 bases separating them.

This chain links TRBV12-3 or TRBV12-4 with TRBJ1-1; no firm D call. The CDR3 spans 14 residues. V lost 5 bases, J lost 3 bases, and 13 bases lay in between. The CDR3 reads CASSVTETHTEAFF. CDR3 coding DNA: TGTGCCAGCAGTGTAACAGAGACACACACTGAAGCTTTCTTT.

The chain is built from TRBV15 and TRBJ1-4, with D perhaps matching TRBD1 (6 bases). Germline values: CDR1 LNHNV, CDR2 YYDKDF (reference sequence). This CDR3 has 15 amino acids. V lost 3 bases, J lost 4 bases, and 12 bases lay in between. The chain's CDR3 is CATSRLGTLNEKLFF. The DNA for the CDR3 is TGTGCCACCAGCAGGCTCGGGACACTTAATGAAAAACTGTTTTTT.

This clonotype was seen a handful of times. The CDR3 DNA is TGTGCCAGCAGCTTAGATGCTCAGCCCCAGCATTTT. Encoded protein: CASSLDAQPQHF. The V call is TRBV7-2, the J call TRBJ1-5; no clear D gene. The V gene lost 1 base and the J gene lost 6 bases, with 4 bases spanning the gap. This CDR3 is built from 12 residues. Germline values: CDR1 SGHTA, CDR2 FQGNSA.

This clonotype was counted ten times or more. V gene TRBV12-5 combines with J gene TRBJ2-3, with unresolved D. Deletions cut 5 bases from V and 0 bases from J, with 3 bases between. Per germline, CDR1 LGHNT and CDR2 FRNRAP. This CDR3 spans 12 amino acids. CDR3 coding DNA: TGTGCTAGTGGTCTAAGCACAGATACGCAGTATTTT. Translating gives CASGLSTDTQYF.

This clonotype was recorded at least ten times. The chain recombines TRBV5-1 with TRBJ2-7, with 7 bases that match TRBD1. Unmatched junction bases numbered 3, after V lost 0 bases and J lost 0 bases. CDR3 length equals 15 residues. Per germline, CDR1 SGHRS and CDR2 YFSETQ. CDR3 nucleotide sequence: TGCGCCAGCAGCTTGGACAGGACAGGCTCCTACGAGCAGTACTTC. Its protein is CASSLDRTGSYEQYF.

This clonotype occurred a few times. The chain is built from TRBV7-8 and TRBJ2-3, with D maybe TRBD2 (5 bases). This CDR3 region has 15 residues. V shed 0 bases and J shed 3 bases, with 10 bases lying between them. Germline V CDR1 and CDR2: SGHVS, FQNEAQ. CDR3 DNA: TGTGCCAGCAGCTTAGCAGTACTAGAGACAGATACGCAGTATTTT. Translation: CASSLAVLETDTQYF.

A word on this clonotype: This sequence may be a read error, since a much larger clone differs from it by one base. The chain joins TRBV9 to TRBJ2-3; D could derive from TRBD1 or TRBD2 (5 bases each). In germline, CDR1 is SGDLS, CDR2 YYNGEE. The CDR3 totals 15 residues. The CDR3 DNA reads TGTACCAGCAGCGTAGGGGACCCTAGCACAGATACGCAGTATTTT. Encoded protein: CTSSVGDPSTDTQYF.

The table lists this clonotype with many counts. This chain's CDR3 is CASSSTEVGDYEQYF. CDR3 coding DNA: TGTGCCAGCAGCTCTACGGAGGTCGGGGACTACGAGCAGTACTTC. The genes are TRBV7-9 and TRBJ2-7; a weak D match, TRBD2 (5 bases). Per germline, CDR1 SEHNR and CDR2 FQNEAQ (reference sequence). V was trimmed by 4 bases and J by 3 bases, leaving 16 bases between them. CDR3 length: 15 amino acids.

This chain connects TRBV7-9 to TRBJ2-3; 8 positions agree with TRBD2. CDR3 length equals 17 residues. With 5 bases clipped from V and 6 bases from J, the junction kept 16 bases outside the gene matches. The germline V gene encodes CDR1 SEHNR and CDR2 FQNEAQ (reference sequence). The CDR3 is CASSRTEGTRITDTQYF. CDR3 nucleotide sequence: TGTGCCAGCAGCCGGACTGAAGGGACTAGAATAACGGATACGCAGTATTTT. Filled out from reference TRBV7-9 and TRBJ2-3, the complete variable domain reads DTGVSQNPRHKITKRGQNVTFRCDPISEHNRLYWYRQTLGQGPEFLTYFQNEAQLEKSRLLSDRFSAERPKGSFSTLEIQRTEQGDSAMYLCASSRTEGTRITDTQYFGPGTRLTVL.

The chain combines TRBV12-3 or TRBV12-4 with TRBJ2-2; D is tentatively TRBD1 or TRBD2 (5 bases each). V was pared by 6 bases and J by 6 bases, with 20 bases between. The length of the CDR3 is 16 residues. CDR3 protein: CASRLKADIGSGELFF. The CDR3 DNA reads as TGTGCCAGCAGGTTGAAAGCGGACATAGGGTCCGGGGAGCTGTTTTTT.